A selection of T cell receptor beta chains follows, all from one sample in a study of T cells in Graves' hyperthyroidism and ophthalmopathy. TCRdb reprocessed the multiplex PCR reads with MiXCR, giving one entry per CDR3 protein. The data contain 500,000 or so distinct CDR3 sequences, around 16% of them singletons. The sequenced material came from blood. The receptors originated from a woman between 25 and 40 years old with Graves' ophthalmopathy. Both conserved end residues are part of each CDR3. A D gene is named only where the DNA matches it firmly. Size tells how often a clone was seen (once, few, many) or the class of an expanded clone, and some rows leave it out.

D gene: TRBD1; V gene: TRBV28; J gene: TRBJ1-2; clone size: .; CDR3 DNA: TGTGCCAGCAGTTTATTGCGGGACAGGGGGCCTAACTATGGCTACACCTTC; CDR3 protein: CASSLLRDRGPNYGYTF
D gene: TRBD2; V gene: TRBV20-1; J gene: TRBJ2-7; clone size: .; CDR3 DNA: TGCAGTGCTCATCGGACTAGCGGGTACGAGCAGTACTTC; CDR3 protein: CSAHRTSGYEQYF
D gene: TRBD1; V gene: TRBV30; J gene: TRBJ1-3; clone size: .; CDR3 DNA: TGTGCCTGGAGTGTAGGGGGCGCGTATGGAAACACCATATATTTT; CDR3 protein: CAWSVGGAYGNTIYF
D gene: .; V gene: TRBV10-1; J gene: TRBJ1-1; clone size: few; CDR3 DNA: TGCGCCAGCAGAACCGGGACCCGCACTGAAGCTTTCTTT; CDR3 protein: CASRTGTRTEAFF
D gene: .; V gene: TRBV28; J gene: TRBJ2-7; clone size: few; CDR3 DNA: TGTGCCAGCAGTTCCTATAGGGGCCAGGGGGGCGAGCAGTACTTC; CDR3 protein: CASSSYRGQGGEQYF
D gene: .; V gene: TRBV20-1; J gene: TRBJ2-4; clone size: many; CDR3 DNA: TGCAGTGCTATTCCACTAGAAAACATTCAGTACTTC; CDR3 protein: CSAIPLENIQYF
D gene: TRBD2; V gene: TRBV5-1; J gene: TRBJ2-5; clone size: few; CDR3 DNA: TGCGCCAGCAGCGAAACTAGCGGGAGAGAGACCCAGTACTTC; CDR3 protein: CASSETSGRETQYF
D gene: .; V gene: TRBV3-1; J gene: TRBJ1-3; clone size: many; CDR3 DNA: TGTGCCAGCAGTCCGACAGGCGACACCATATATTTT; CDR3 protein: CASSPTGDTIYF
D gene: .; V gene: TRBV4-3; J gene: TRBJ2-6; clone size: .; CDR3 DNA: TGCGCCAGCAGCCGCTCCTTAGGGGGTTCTGGGGCCAACGTCCTGACTTTC; CDR3 protein: CASSRSLGGSGANVLTF
D gene: .; V gene: TRBV10-3; J gene: TRBJ1-2; clone size: many; CDR3 DNA: TGTGCCATCAGTGAGGCTGGACCGACCTATGGCTACACCTTC; CDR3 protein: CAISEAGPTYGYTF
D gene: .; V gene: TRBV29-1; J gene: TRBJ1-2; clone size: .; CDR3 DNA: TGCAGCATAACAAGCCGCGTAGGAAGCTATGGCTACACCTTC; CDR3 protein: CSITSRVGSYGYTF